The clone carrying this TCR beta chain ranks as medium-sized. Its specificity is unknown. CD4 T cells were positively selected, then CD8 T cells from the CD4-negative fraction. These data come from a study of naive and memory T cell subsets. Overall study findings and caveats: Gini index rose across naive, CM, EM and EMRA in CD4 and CD8.

Both TRBC1 and TRBC2 were covered by a beta constant-region primer of two equimolar oligonucleotides. TCRdb re-called the UMI-ligation and nested PCR reads through MiXCR, storing one row per CDR3 protein. This sample carries around 40,000 distinct CDR3 sequences, about 14% of them seen once, and the ten largest clones take 22%. V lost 2 bases to trimming and J lost 1 base; unmatched junction nucleotides: 25. The length of the CDR3 is 22 residues. From germline, CDR1 is MNHEY and CDR2 SMNVEV (reference sequence). This chain uses TRBV27 with TRBJ2-5; TRBD1 agrees at 7 bases. The specimen was effector memory CD4+ T cells from blood. Subset given: effector memory, CD45RA- CD27-. This TCR came from a human donor in good health. CDR3 amino acids: CASSLKAVIWDSRLTGQETQYF. The CDR3 DNA reads as TGTGCCAGCAGTTTAAAGGCTGTGATATGGGACAGTCGACTAACTGGCCAAGAGACCCAGTACTTC.